This TCR beta chain was identified in a study of blood T cell repertoires in COVID-19. Study background: Donors in the United States, Italy and Spain gave samples during acute or convalescent COVID-19. T cells, B-cell-depleted T cells, or PBMCs provided the cDNA or gDNA that served as material.

Clones were read by immunoSEQ multiplex PCR, and TCRdb kept only the in-frame ones, dropping some. The table shows a few hundred thousand clones, with around 89% occurring only once. Those enrolled, adults aged roughly 18 to 90 years, came from 20 to 25 US areas. Clinical history reported by participants formed the basis on which cohorts were assigned. This clone showed up just once. This CDR3 region has 13 residues. V lost 3 bases, J lost 5 bases, and 11 bases lay in between. Per the germline V gene, CDR1 is SGDLS and CDR2 is YYNGEE. Sequencing was carried out using PBMCs or T cells enriched from blood (not recorded which). The chain employs TRBV9 and TRBJ1-1, with a tentative D call TRBD1 (6 bases). The sequence was collected from a man aged 25 to 40 who had recovered from COVID-19. The CDR3 here is CASSETGTTEAFF. The CDR3 region has the DNA TGTGCCAGCAGCGAAACAGGGACAACTGAAGCTTTCTTT.